This T cell receptor (beta chain) was sequenced in a study of T cell responses to AZD1222 COVID-19 vaccine. Study-wide points: Most donors were white British, females outnumbered males, and clonal diversity was possibly underestimated. Unmutated variant regions reportedly attract nearly half of all spike-specific TCRs.

Here immunoSEQ multiplex PCR was the method, and the copy in TCRdb shows in-frame clones only, minus some. The sample yields under 95,000 clones, 80% to 90% seen once. With regard to this clone: What it recognizes is unknown.

The receptor comes from an adult in good health. This specimen was peripheral blood, taken on day 0 of AZD1222 vaccination.

In DNA, the CDR3 is TGTGCCAGTAGTGTGCCCTTAGGACTAGCGGGAGGCTCATCCTACAATGAGCAGTTCTTC. It is translated as CASSVPLGLAGGSSYNEQFF. This chain connects TRBV19 to TRBJ2-1; 14 nucleotides match TRBD2. This CDR3 is built from 20 residues. Germline V gene lookup returns CDR1 LNHDA and CDR2 SQIVND (reference sequence). The V gene end was trimmed by 5 bases and the J gene end by 1 base; junction bases not matched to a gene: 13. The whole variable domain, remainder taken from reference TRBV19 and TRBJ2-1, is DGGITQSPKYLFRKEGQNVTLSCEQNLNHDAMYWYRQDPGQGLRLIYYSQIVNDFQKGDIAEGYSVSREKKESFPLTVTSAQKNPTAFYLCASSVPLGLAGGSSYNEQFFGPGTRLTVL.